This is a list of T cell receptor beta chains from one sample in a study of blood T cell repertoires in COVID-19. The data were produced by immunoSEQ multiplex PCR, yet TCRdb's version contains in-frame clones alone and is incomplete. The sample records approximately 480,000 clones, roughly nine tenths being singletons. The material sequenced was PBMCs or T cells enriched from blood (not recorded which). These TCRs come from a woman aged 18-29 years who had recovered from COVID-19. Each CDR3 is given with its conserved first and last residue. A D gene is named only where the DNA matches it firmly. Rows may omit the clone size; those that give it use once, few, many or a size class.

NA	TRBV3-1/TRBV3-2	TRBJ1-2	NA	CASSQAGGRYGYTF	TGTGCCAGCAGCCAAGCGGGGGGCAGGTATGGCTACACCTTC
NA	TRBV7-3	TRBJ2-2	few	CASSRGLINTGELFF	TGTGCCAGCAGCCGCGGACTTATCAACACCGGGGAGCTGTTTTTT
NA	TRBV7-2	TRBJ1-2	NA	CASSLSSQGNYGYTF	TGTGCCAGCAGCTTAAGCTCCCAGGGTAACTATGGCTACACCTTC
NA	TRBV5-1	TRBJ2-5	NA	CASSLRGAQETQYF	TGCGCCAGCAGCTTGCGGGGGGCCCAAGAGACCCAGTACTTC
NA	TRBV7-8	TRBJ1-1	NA	CASSLDNSGTEAFF	TGTGCCAGCAGCTTAGATAACAGTGGGACTGAAGCTTTCTTT
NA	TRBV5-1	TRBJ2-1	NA	CASSYGQYEQFF	TGCGCCAGCAGCTACGGACAGTATGAGCAGTTCTTC
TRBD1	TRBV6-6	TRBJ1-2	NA	CASSYLRGQGDGGYTF	TGTGCCAGCAGTTACTTGCGGGGACAGGGCGATGGTGGCTACACCTTC
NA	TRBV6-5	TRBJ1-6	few	CASSYMREVKQPLHF	TGTGCCAGCAGTTACATGCGGGAGGTGAAGCAGCCCCTCCACTTT
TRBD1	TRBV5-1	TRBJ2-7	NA	CASGTGVAVPNYYEQYF	TGCGCCAGCGGGACAGGGGTCGCAGTACCCAACTACTACGAGCAGTACTTC
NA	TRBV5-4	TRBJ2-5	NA	CASSLLGVRQETQYF	TGTGCCAGCAGCTTACTCGGAGTCCGCCAAGAGACCCAGTACTTC
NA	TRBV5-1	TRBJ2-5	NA	CASSLVAGRGETQYF	TGCGCCAGCAGCTTGGTGGCAGGTCGGGGAGAGACCCAGTACTTC
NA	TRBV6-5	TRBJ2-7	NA	CASSYVSGYEQYF	TGTGCCAGCAGTTACGTTTCCGGGTACGAGCAGTACTTC
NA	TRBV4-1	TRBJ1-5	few	CASSQVGSGDQPQHF	TGCGCCAGCAGCCAAGTTGGGAGCGGAGATCAGCCCCAGCATTTT
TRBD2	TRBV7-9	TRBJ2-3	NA	CASRGTSGFTDTQYF	TGTGCCAGCAGAGGGACTAGCGGGTTCACAGATACGCAGTATTTT
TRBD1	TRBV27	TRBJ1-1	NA	CASSPGQGMNTEAFF	TGTGCCAGCAGCCCCGGACAGGGGATGAACACTGAAGCTTTCTTT
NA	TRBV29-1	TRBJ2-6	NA	CSVLPTHHSSGANVLTF	TGCAGCGTTCTACCGACTCATCATAGCTCTGGGGCCAACGTCCTGACTTTC
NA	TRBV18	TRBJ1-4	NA	CASSPRSQGGEKLFF	TGTGCCAGCTCACCACGGAGTCAGGGTGGTGAAAAACTGTTTTTT
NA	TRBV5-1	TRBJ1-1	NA	CASSFRAGDTEAFF	TGCGCCAGCAGCTTTAGGGCGGGGGACACTGAAGCTTTCTTT
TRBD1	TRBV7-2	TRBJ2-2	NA	CASSLEVRGPGELFF	TGTGCCAGCAGCTTAGAGGTTAGGGGGCCCGGGGAGCTGTTTTTT
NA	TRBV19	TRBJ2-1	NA	CASSMTPLNNEQFF	TGTGCCAGTAGTATGACTCCTCTCAACAATGAGCAGTTCTTC
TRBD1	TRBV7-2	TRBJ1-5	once	CASSLRRQGGVQPQHF	TGTGCCAGCAGCTTAAGGCGACAGGGAGGAGTTCAGCCCCAGCATTTT
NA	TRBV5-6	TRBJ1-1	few	CASSQLSTGTFF	TGTGCCAGCAGCCAGTTGTCGACAGGAACTTTCTTT
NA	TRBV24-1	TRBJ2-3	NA	CATSDGGTGRTDTQYF	TGTGCCACCAGTGACGGGGGGACAGGACGCACAGATACGCAGTATTTT
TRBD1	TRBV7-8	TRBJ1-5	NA	CASSLSGGMNQPQHF	TGTGCCAGCAGCTTATCAGGGGGCATGAATCAGCCCCAGCATTTT
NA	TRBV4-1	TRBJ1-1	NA	CASSHRGPEAFF	TGCGCCAGCAGCCACCGGGGTCCTGAAGCTTTCTTT
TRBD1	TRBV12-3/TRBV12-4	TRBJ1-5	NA	CASRTGRQPQHF	TGTGCCAGCAGGACAGGGCGCCAGCCCCAGCATTTT
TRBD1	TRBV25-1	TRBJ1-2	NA	CASTGQGGGDGYTF	TGTGCCAGCACCGGCCAGGGGGGCGGGGATGGCTACACCTTC
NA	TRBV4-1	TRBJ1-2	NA	CASSNVQGVGGYTF	TGCGCCAGCAGCAACGTCCAGGGTGTTGGCGGCTACACCTTC
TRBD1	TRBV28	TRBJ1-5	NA	CASSSTGGRKPQHF	TGTGCCAGCAGTTCGACAGGGGGCAGAAAGCCCCAGCATTTT
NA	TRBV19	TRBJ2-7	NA	CASMVGTGYGEQYF	TGTGCCAGTATGGTCGGCACAGGCTATGGCGAGCAGTACTTC
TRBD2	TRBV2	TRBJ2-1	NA	CASSPPPGLAGGNEQFF	TGTGCCAGCAGTCCCCCCCCGGGACTAGCGGGGGGGAATGAGCAGTTCTTC
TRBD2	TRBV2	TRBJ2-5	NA	CASSPTGTTQETQYF	TGTGCCAGCAGTCCGACCGGGACTACCCAAGAGACCCAGTACTTC
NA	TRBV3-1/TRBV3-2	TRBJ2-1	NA	CASSPRRSLLHNEQFF	TGTGCCAGCAGCCCGCGGAGGAGCCTACTCCACAATGAGCAGTTCTTC
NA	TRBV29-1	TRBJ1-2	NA	CSVLSGDYGYTF	TGCAGCGTTTTATCAGGGGACTATGGCTACACCTTC
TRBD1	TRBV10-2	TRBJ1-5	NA	CATRIGGDSNQPQHF	TGCGCCACTAGGATAGGGGGCGATAGCAATCAGCCCCAGCATTTT
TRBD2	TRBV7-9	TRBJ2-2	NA	CASSLKAGDPTGELFF	TGTGCCAGCAGCTTAAAAGCGGGGGATCCGACCGGGGAGCTGTTTTTT
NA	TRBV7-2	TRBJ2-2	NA	CASRRPSPTGELFF	TGTGCCAGCAGGAGGCCTTCACCCACCGGGGAGCTGTTTTTT
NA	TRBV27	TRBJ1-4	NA	CASSRAGVGEKLFF	TGTGCCAGCAGCCGCGCAGGGGTGGGGGAAAAACTGTTTTTT
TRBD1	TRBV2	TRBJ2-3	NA	CASSQGADTQYF	TGTGCCAGCAGCCAGGGGGCAGATACGCAGTATTTT
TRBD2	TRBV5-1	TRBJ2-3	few	CASSLELAGSGTDTQYF	TGCGCCAGCAGCTTGGAGCTAGCGGGATCGGGGACAGATACGCAGTATTTT
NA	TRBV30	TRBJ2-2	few	CAWRGQGTDTGELFF	TGTGCCTGGAGAGGGCAGGGGACGGACACCGGGGAGCTGTTTTTT
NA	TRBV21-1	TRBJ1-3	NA	CASSKSARRGKRNTIYF	TGTGCCAGCAGCAAATCCGCCCGCAGGGGGAAAAGAAACACCATATATTTT
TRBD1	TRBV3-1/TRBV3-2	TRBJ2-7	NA	CASSSGFGQVFYEQYF	TGTGCCAGCAGTTCAGGATTCGGACAGGTTTTCTATGAGCAGTACTTC
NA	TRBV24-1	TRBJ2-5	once	CATSVALEETQYF	TGTGCCACCAGTGTGGCTCTCGAAGAGACCCAGTACTTC
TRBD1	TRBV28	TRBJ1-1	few	CASKGTGPNYPAFF	TGTGCCAGCAAGGGGACAGGGCCGAACTACCCGGCTTTCTTT
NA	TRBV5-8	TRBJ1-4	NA	CASSPVQGSEKLFF	TGTGCCAGCAGCCCTGTACAGGGTAGTGAAAAACTGTTTTTT
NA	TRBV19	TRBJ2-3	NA	CASSTRAVADTQYF	TGTGCCAGTAGTACCAGGGCAGTGGCAGATACGCAGTATTTT
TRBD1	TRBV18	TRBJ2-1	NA	CASSPPNRGTEQFF	TGTGCCAGCTCACCACCGAACAGGGGTACTGAGCAGTTCTTC
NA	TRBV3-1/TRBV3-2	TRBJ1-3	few	CASSQGLETTGNTIYF	TGTGCCAGCAGCCAAGGGCTAGAGACCACTGGAAACACCATATATTTT
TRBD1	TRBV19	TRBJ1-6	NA	CASTPKGQGAGDSPLHF	TGTGCCAGTACTCCAAAGGGACAGGGGGCAGGGGATTCACCCCTCCACTTT
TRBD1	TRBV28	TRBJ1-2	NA	CASSLLRDRREAYGYTF	TGTGCCAGCAGTTTATTGAGGGACAGGCGCGAGGCCTATGGCTACACCTTC
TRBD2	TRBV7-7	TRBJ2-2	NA	CASSLAYKRGEPTNTGELFF	TGTGCTAGCAGCTTAGCGTATAAGCGGGGGGAGCCTACGAACACCGGGGAGCTGTTTTTT
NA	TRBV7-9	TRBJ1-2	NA	CASSLVGGGNYGYTF	TGTGCCAGCAGCTTAGTCGGCGGGGGGAACTATGGCTACACCTTC
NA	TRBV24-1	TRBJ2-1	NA	CATSDIGGRGYNEQFF	TGTGCCACCAGTGATATCGGTGGGAGAGGCTACAATGAGCAGTTCTTC
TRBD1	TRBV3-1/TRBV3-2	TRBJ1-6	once	CASSQKKEGQGSYNSPLHF	TGTGCCAGCAGCCAAAAAAAGGAGGGACAGGGGTCTTATAATTCACCCCTCCACTTT
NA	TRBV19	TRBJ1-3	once	CASSVESYSGNTIYF	TGTGCCAGTAGTGTGGAGAGTTACTCTGGAAACACCATATATTTT
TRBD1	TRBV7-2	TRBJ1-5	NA	CASSLNSGGGQPQHF	TGTGCCAGCAGCTTAAACTCAGGGGGCGGTCAGCCCCAGCATTTT
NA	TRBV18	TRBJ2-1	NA	CASSPGPLRGQFF	TGTGCCAGCTCACCAGGTCCCTTAAGAGGGCAGTTCTTC
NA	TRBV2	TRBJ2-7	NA	CASSPRQRIGRMEPYEQYF	TGTGCCAGCAGTCCCAGACAGAGAATAGGACGGATGGAACCCTACGAGCAGTACTTC
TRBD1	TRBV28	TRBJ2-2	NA	CASSPTGTNTGELFF	TGTGCCAGCAGTCCGACAGGGACGAACACCGGGGAGCTGTTTTTT